This TCR beta chain was retrieved from a study of control samples from healthy donors and cancer patients. V was pared by 2 bases and J by 5 bases, with 6 bases of the junction left unmatched. CDR3 length: 15 amino acids. The germline V gene encodes CDR1 LGHDT and CDR2 YNNKEL (reference sequence). The method was immunoSEQ multiplex PCR; TCRdb's version includes in-frame clones alone and lacks a portion of them. Among 150,000 or so clones listed, approximately 86% were seen once. V and J are TRBV3-1 (or the pseudogene TRBV3-2) and TRBJ2-1; TRBD1 aligns across 7 bases. The sequencing sample was made of blood. The origin of this receptor is a woman under 40 in good health. The CDR3 DNA follows: TGTGCCAGCAGCCAAACGCCGGGACAGCACAATGAGCAGTTCTTC. Protein: CASSQTPGQHNEQFF.